This T cell receptor (beta chain) was sequenced in a study of T cell responses to AZD1222 COVID-19 vaccine. Study in general: Second doses at about 4 or about 12 weeks were pooled.

Profiling relied on immunoSEQ multiplex PCR, and the TCRdb table lists in-frame clones only, not all of them. Altogether 110,000 to 150,000 clones are present, around nine tenths being singletons, with the ten largest covering around 3.6%. The germline gives CDR1 SEHNR, CDR2 FQNEAQ (reference sequence). V dropped 1 base and J dropped 3 bases, with 3 bases sitting between them. This CDR3 region has 12 residues. The clonotype comes from an adult in good health. The chain uses TRBV7-9 and TRBJ2-5; D is unclear. This material consisted of peripheral blood, taken on day 0 of AZD1222 vaccination. In nucleotides, the CDR3 is TGTGCCAGCAGCTTAGTAGAAGAGACCCAGTACTTC. Translated: CASSLVEETQYF.